This note documents a single T cell receptor (beta chain) sequence. The antigen it binds to is not known. One base away there is no much larger clone; base qualities are not given. This entry belongs to a study of blood T cell repertoires in COVID-19 (dated by TCRdb to the early 2020s). A note on the overall study: Samples covering the acute and convalescent phases of COVID-19 were provided by collaborators in the United States, Italy and Spain. The material from the prospective study consisted of cDNA or gDNA derived from T cells, B-cell-depleted T cells, or PBMCs. Deeply sampled blood TCRbeta repertoires from subjects exposed to, actively infected with, or recovered from COVID-19 were included in the dataset. The repertoires were released in a freely available public database intended as a resource for research on the immune response to SARS-CoV-2. The samples were drawn from the first 160 participants of the ongoing ImmuneRACE study and from 950 to 1,500 subjects provided by 6 global collaborators. A de-identified subject ID, COVID-19 status, age in years and sex were almost always included in the sample metadata. Where available, HLA class I and class II types were obtained from metadata supplied by the sample provider rather than from assay-based typing. Broad study findings and their caveats: The amount of clinical and demographic metadata varied by source and participant and was provided uncurated.

TCRbeta CDR3 regions were amplified from genomic DNA using the immunoSEQ Assay, a bias-controlled multiplex PCR. The source study handled its data this way. The number of nucleated cells in each sample was estimated from the amplification of reference gene primers within the assay. Sequence reads were collapsed and filtered to measure the absolute abundance of every unique TCRbeta CDR3 rearrangement. For each sample, productive Simpson clonality was calculated as the square root of Simpson's diversity index across productive rearrangements. Drawn from immuneACCESS, this table holds only the in-frame rearrangements with V and J called that TCRdb kept. Clones are partly lost; checked studies trace under half to an unresolved V gene and leave the rest unexplained. The DNA was the basis for D and trimming; V, J and clone size are from that table. This sample holds 140,000 to 150,000 clones; around 80% were observed only once. The top ten hold over 10% of the sample.

The germline V gene (reference sequence) specifies GTSNPN as CDR1 and SVGIG as CDR2. Between the V and J ends, shortened by 1 base and 4 bases respectively, the junction contains 19 bases. The CDR3 runs 16 residues from the cysteine to the phenylalanine. The entry retains the CDR3 DNA only, 48 bases that are in frame from base 1. Collaborating institutions collected whole blood in K2EDTA tubes following their own protocols. For TCRbeta analysis, collaborators shipped samples as frozen whole blood, isolated PBMCs, or DNA extracted from either of those sample types. The chain was built from TRBV30 and TRBJ1-2, with TRBD1 perhaps the D gene, on 6 matching bases. This sequence was found in a man aged 55 to 69 with active or convalescent COVID-19. Sequencing was carried out using peripheral blood. The sequence in DNA is TGTGCCTGGAGTGAGGACAGTCACCCCGGCTTCTATGGCTACACCTTC. This is translated as CAWSEDSHPGFYGYTF.